This T cell receptor (beta chain) was captured in a study of OX40 agonist ivuxolimab in advanced cancers. Study-level background: A history of anti-PD-1, anti-PD-L1 or anti-CTLA-4 therapy was acceptable, and approximately 40% had some.

Repertoires were generated with immunoSEQ multiplex PCR, while TCRdb's copy carries only in-frame clones and drops some. The sample carries about 82,000 clones, around 85% recorded once. In germline, CDR1 is MNHEY, CDR2 SMNVEV (reference sequence). This CDR3 is built from 15 residues. Trimming cost V 2 bases and J 0 bases, with 10 bases left between them. This clone has more than one count but fewer than ten. The material was CD4+ or CD8+ T cells sorted from blood, obtained in a trial of the OX40 agonist ivuxolimab. The V gene is TRBV27, the J gene TRBJ2-5; D may be TRBD2 (5 bases). This clonotype originated in an adult with an advanced solid tumor such as melanoma, head and neck, liver or kidney cancer. The CDR3 DNA reads as TGTGCCAGCAGTTTAGCGTCGGGGTACCAAGAGACCCAGTACTTC. Protein sequence: CASSLASGYQETQYF.